At least ten counts were recorded for the clone carrying this T cell receptor (beta chain). The antigen is undetermined. TCRdb recomputed calls from the RT-PCR reads with MiXCR, one row per CDR3 protein. The sample has 650,000 to 800,000 distinct CDR3 sequences, about 18% seen once. The V gene's germline CDR1 is SGHRS and CDR2 YFSETQ. V was clipped by 4 bases and J by 2 bases; unmatched bases: 8. The CDR3 runs 16 residues. This sample is part of a study of response to subunit inactivated influenza vaccine. Study-wide points: Few new T cells, the authors suggested, are recruited by each seasonal influenza vaccination.

The receptor's source is a middle-aged man who received an inactivated influenza vaccine. Sequenced material: PBMCs from blood, taken about 5 days after vaccination. The genes are TRBV5-1 and TRBJ2-1; 8 bases line up with TRBD2. The CDR3 DNA sequence: TGCGCCAGCAGCCCTAGCTTTAGCGGGGCCTACAATGAGCAGTTCTTC. Protein: CASSPSFSGAYNEQFF.